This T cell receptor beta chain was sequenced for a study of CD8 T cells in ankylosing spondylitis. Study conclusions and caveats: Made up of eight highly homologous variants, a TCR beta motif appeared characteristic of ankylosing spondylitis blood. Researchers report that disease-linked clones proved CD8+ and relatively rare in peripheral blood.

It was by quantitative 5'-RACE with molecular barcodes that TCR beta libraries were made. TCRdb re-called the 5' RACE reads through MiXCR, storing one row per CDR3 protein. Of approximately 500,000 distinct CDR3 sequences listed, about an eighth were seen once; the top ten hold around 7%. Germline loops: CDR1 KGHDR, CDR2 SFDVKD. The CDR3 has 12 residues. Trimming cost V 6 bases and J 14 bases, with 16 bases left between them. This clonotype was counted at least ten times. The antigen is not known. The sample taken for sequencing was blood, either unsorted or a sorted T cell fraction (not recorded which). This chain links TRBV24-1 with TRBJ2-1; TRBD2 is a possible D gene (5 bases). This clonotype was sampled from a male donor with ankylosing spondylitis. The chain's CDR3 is CATSSGSEREFF. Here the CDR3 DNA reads TGTGCCACCAGTTCGGGAAGTGAGAGGGAGTTCTTC.